The 26 T cell receptor beta chains in this list originate from one sample, sequenced in a study of shared clonotypes between healthy human individuals. Assay used: immunoSEQ multiplex PCR; TCRdb lists only in-frame clones, some missing. The sample lists roughly 720,000 clones; less than 95% were seen once. Sequenced sample: memory CD8+ T cells from PBMCs. This sample's subset: CD45RO+ cells pooled with CCR7-negative TemRA cells. Receptors originate from a young man in good health. Some clones in this sample may be carry-over from other donors' samples.

This clone was observed once. The chain is built from TRBV5-5 and TRBJ2-7; tentatively, D is TRBD2 (7 bases). CDR1 SGHKS and CDR2 YYEKEE come from the germline V gene (reference sequence). V lost 4 bases and J 1 base, leaving 12 bases between the germline ends. CDR3 size: 14 residues. CDR3 in DNA: TGTGCCAGCAGCGTAGGGGGGGAATCCTACGAGCAGTACTTC. It yields the protein CASSVGGESYEQYF.

Only a few counts were recorded for this clone. The rearrangement joins TRBV15 to TRBJ1-5; no reliable D call. V dropped 4 bases and J dropped 0 bases, with 19 bases sitting between them. This CDR3 is built from 18 residues. Germline V lookup: CDR1 LNHNV, CDR2 YYDKDF (reference sequence). DNA of the CDR3: TGTGCCACCAGCAAAGGCACAGCCGACGTCGCTAGCAATCAGCCCCAGCATTTT. It translates to CATSKGTADVASNQPQHF.

The V call is TRBV2, the J call TRBJ2-1; 12 bases are a match to TRBD2. CDR1 is SNHLY, CDR2 FYNNEI, per germline. Losses at the gene ends were 6 bases for V and 5 bases for J; bases not matched to a gene: 5. The CDR3 is 15 amino acids. CDR3 amino acids: CASRRASGRDNEQFF. The CDR3 DNA is TGTGCCAGCAGGCGGGCTAGCGGGAGGGACAATGAGCAGTTCTTC.

The DNA of the CDR3 is TGTGCCATCAGTGAGTCTTCCGGGGGGCGCCGGCAGCCCCAGCATTTT. Its protein product is CAISESSGGRRQPQHF. The V call is TRBV10-3, the J call TRBJ1-5; perhaps TRBD1 as D (6 bases). The CDR3 covers 16 residues. Trimming took 0 bases from V and 7 from J, leaving 16 bases between them. Germline lookup yields CDR1 ENHRY and CDR2 SYGVKD.

CDR3 sequence: CASSQDPIFPSTDTQYF. DNA for the CDR3: TGCGCCAGCAGCCAAGACCCGATCTTTCCTAGCACAGATACGCAGTATTTT. V usage is TRBV4-1 and J usage is TRBJ2-3; D is undetermined. The CDR3 totals 17 residues. Germline loops: CDR1 MGHRA, CDR2 YSYEKL. V was clipped by 0 bases and J by 0 bases, with 13 bases between them.

The chain couples TRBV4-1 to TRBJ1-2; no clear D gene. V was shortened by 1 base and J by 8 bases, with 17 bases between the two germline ends. The CDR3 extends over 15 amino acids. Germline V lookup: CDR1 MGHRA, CDR2 YSYEKL. This chain's CDR3 is CASSQGAATSRGYTF. In nucleotides, the CDR3 is TGCGCCAGCAGCCAAGGGGCAGCTACGTCCCGGGGCTACACCTTC.

V gene TRBV6-1 combines with J gene TRBJ2-7; 7 bases map to TRBD2. V gave up 2 bases and J gave up 3 bases; unmatched junction bases: 1. Germline V gene data show CDR1 as MNHNS and CDR2 as SASEGT. This CDR3 spans 13 amino acids. The CDR3 nucleotides read TGTGCCAGCAGTGAACGGGGGGTCTACGAGCAGTACTTC. Translation gives CASSERGVYEQYF.

V and J are TRBV2 and TRBJ2-5, with D maybe TRBD1 (6 bases). This CDR3 contains 16 residues. V was cut by 4 bases and J by 1 base, with 16 bases left in between. Per germline, CDR1 SNHLY and CDR2 FYNNEI. For the CDR3, the DNA is TGTGCCAGCAGTGGGGACCAGGGACAACTCCAAGAGACCCAGTACTTC. Translating gives CASSGDQGQLQETQYF.

V usage is TRBV19 and J usage is TRBJ1-2; 7 bases align to TRBD1. Germline-derived CDR1 and CDR2 are LNHDA and SQIVND (reference sequence). The trim removed 4 bases at V and 4 bases at J, leaving 3 bases unmatched. This CDR3 has 13 residues. DNA of the CDR3: TGTGCCAGTAGTACCTGGGACAGCTATGGCTACACCTTC. Protein product: CASSTWDSYGYTF.

In DNA form, the CDR3 reads TGTGCCTGGAGGGGGACAGGGGGGGAGACCCAGTACTTC. It codes for CAWRGTGGETQYF. The chain is built from TRBV30 and TRBJ2-5, with 11 bases fitting TRBD1. J gave up 5 bases and V 3 bases, and 2 bases lay outside the gene matches. This CDR3 comprises 13 residues. Germline CDR1 reads GTSNPN; CDR2 reads SVGIG (reference sequence). Complete variable domain (other parts from reference TRBV30 and TRBJ2-5): SQTIHQWPATLVQPVGSPLSLECTVEGTSNPNLYWYRQAAGRGLQLLFYSVGIGQISSEVPQNLSASRPQDRQFILSSKKLLLSDSGFYLCAWRGTGGETQYFGPGTRLLVL.

The V and J genes are TRBV5-1 and TRBJ2-7; 10 nucleotides match TRBD2. Germline V lookup: CDR1 SGHRS, CDR2 YFSETQ. The CDR3 loop spans 18 amino acids. Unmatched junction bases numbered 15, after V lost 1 base and J lost 5 bases. The CDR3, as DNA: TGCGCCAGCAGCTTGAGTTCGCCGGGGACTAGCGTCAGAGACGAGCAGTACTTC. It codes for CASSLSSPGTSVRDEQYF.

The CDR3 here is CASSLDGTSYEQYF. The CDR3 DNA is TGTGCCAGCAGTCTAGACGGGACCTCCTACGAGCAGTACTTC. The V and J genes are TRBV7-9 and TRBJ2-7; D could derive from TRBD1 or TRBD2 (5 bases each). V lost 6 bases to trimming and J lost 0 bases, with 12 bases between them. The germline V gene encodes CDR1 SEHNR and CDR2 FQNEAQ (reference sequence). The CDR3 covers 14 residues.

The chain couples TRBV10-3 to TRBJ2-1, with D unresolved. Germline-derived CDR1 and CDR2 are ENHRY and SYGVKD. The CDR3 loop spans 15 amino acids. V was pared by 0 bases and J by 7 bases, with 13 bases between. CDR3 loop: CAISESGSTWNEQFF. The CDR3 DNA is TGTGCCATCAGTGAGTCCGGATCGACGTGGAATGAGCAGTTCTTC.

V and J are TRBV5-8 and TRBJ2-5; 8 positions agree with TRBD2. Germline V CDR1 and CDR2: SGHTS, YDEGEE. The J segment lost 3 bases and the V segment lost 4 bases, leaving 14 bases of the junction unmatched. The CDR3 spans 17 residues. The DNA for the CDR3 is TGTGCCAGCAGCGACCGAACCCTTAAGCGGGAGAAAGAGACCCAGTACTTC. Translation: CASSDRTLKREKETQYF.

The CDR3 sequence: CASSERLNQPQHF. CDR3 coding DNA: TGTGCCAGCAGCGAGAGGCTCAATCAGCCCCAGCATTTT. This sequence joins TRBV9 and TRBJ1-5; D is unresolved. Trimming pared 3 bases from V and 3 bases from J, leaving 7 bases between. Germline CDR1 is SGDLS and CDR2 is YYNGEE. CDR3 size: 13 residues. The full variable domain, completed using reference TRBV9 and TRBJ1-5, is DSGVTQTPKHLITATGQRVTLRCSPRSGDLSVYWYQQSLDQGLQFLIQYYNGEERAKGNILERFSAQQFPDLHSELNLSSLELGDSALYFCASSERLNQPQHFGDGTRLSIL.

The chain has TRBV7-8 and TRBJ1-4; maybe TRBD1 (5 bases). Germline V lookup: CDR1 SGHVS, CDR2 FQNEAQ. The CDR3 has 16 amino acids. V was cut by 4 bases and J by 0 bases, with 12 bases left in between. CDR3: CASSSGTYATNEKLFF. CDR3 coding DNA: TGTGCCAGCAGCTCAGGGACCTATGCAACTAATGAAAAACTGTTTTTT. Drawing the rest from reference TRBV7-8 and TRBJ1-4, the complete variable domain is GAGVSQSPRYKVAKRGQDVALRCDPISGHVSLFWYQQALGQGPEFLTYFQNEAQLDKSGLPSDRFFAERPEGSVSTLKIQRTQQEDSAVYLCASSSGTYATNEKLFFGSGTQLSVL.

The chain is built from TRBV6-1 and TRBJ1-2; D is uncertain. Germline loops: CDR1 MNHNS, CDR2 SASEGT. Trimming pared 4 bases from V and 4 bases from J, leaving 16 bases between. The CDR3 length is 15 residues. The CDR3 here is CASSGIRSYPYGYTF. The CDR3 DNA sequence: TGTGCCAGCAGTGGGATCCGCTCCTACCCCTATGGCTACACCTTC.

The chain couples TRBV6-6 to TRBJ2-7; tentatively, D is TRBD1 or TRBD2 (5 bases each). CDR3 length: 15 amino acids. Trimming pared 2 bases from V and 5 bases from J, leaving 16 bases between. Germline V gene sequence: CDR1 MNHNY, CDR2 SVGAGI (reference sequence). The CDR3 is CASSYGVGTPNEQYF. The CDR3 DNA is TGTGCCAGCAGTTACGGAGTGGGGACGCCCAACGAGCAGTACTTC.

This chain joins TRBV9 and TRBJ2-1; 12 bases match TRBD1. The CDR3 covers 15 residues. Germline-derived CDR1 and CDR2 are SGDLS and YYNGEE. The J segment lost 6 bases and the V segment lost 8 bases, leaving 9 bases of the junction unmatched. In nucleotides, the CDR3 is TGTGCCAGTGGAAGGGACAGGGGGCCTGTCAATGAGCAGTTCTTC. Translated: CASGRDRGPVNEQFF.

The chain combines TRBV10-3 with TRBJ2-3, with TRBD1 as a possible D gene (5 bases). CDR1 and CDR2 from the germline V gene are ENHRY and SYGVKD. With 5 bases removed from V and 2 bases from J, the gap between germline ends came to 14 bases. This CDR3 has 15 amino acids. The CDR3, as DNA: TGTGCCATCAGTAAGACAGAGACGTCCACAGATACGCAGTATTTT. Protein sequence: CAISKTETSTDTQYF.

V usage is TRBV6-4 and J usage is TRBJ2-1; 13 bases agree with TRBD2. Trimming at V came to 4 bases and at J to 9 bases, leaving 6 bases not matched to a gene. CDR1 and CDR2 from the germline V gene are MRHNA and SNTAGT. The CDR3 contains 15 residues. The DNA for the CDR3 is TGTGCCAGCAGTGGACTAGCGGGAGGTGTTGGTGAGCAGTTCTTC. Its translation is CASSGLAGGVGEQFF.

V and J are TRBV2 and TRBJ2-1, with TRBD2 identical over 9 bases. Germline loops: CDR1 SNHLY, CDR2 FYNNEI. With V trimmed by 4 bases and J by 7 bases, 8 bases remained unmatched. The CDR3 covers 15 residues. CDR3 amino acids: CASSGWREGGNEQFF. CDR3 bases: TGTGCCAGCAGTGGGTGGCGGGAGGGGGGGAATGAGCAGTTCTTC.

The chain's CDR3 is CASSELQGYQPQHF. As DNA, the CDR3 is TGTGCCAGCAGTGAACTGCAGGGCTATCAGCCCCAGCATTTT. V gene TRBV6-1 combines with J gene TRBJ1-5; possibly TRBD1 for D (5 bases). Germline-derived CDR1 and CDR2 are MNHNS and SASEGT. Trimming left V 2 bases short and J 5 bases short, with 10 bases between. The CDR3 is 14 residues long.

The rearrangement joins TRBV10-2 to TRBJ2-3; TRBD2 might be the D (6 bases). Trimming shortened V by 6 bases and J by 2 bases, and 15 bases separated the two germline ends. Germline CDR1 is WSHSY and CDR2 is SAAADI. CDR3 length equals 15 residues. In DNA, the CDR3 is TGCGCCAGCAGAGGCCCGGGACTTACCACAGATACGCAGTATTTT. It codes for CASRGPGLTTDTQYF.

This clone was recorded only once. The chain is built from TRBV28 and TRBJ1-1, with 7 bases fitting TRBD1. After removal of 3 bases from V and 1 base from J, the junction contained 2 bases not matched to a gene. The CDR3 has 14 residues. The germline CDR1 and CDR2 sequences are MDHEN and SYDVKM. The CDR3 nucleotides are TGTGCCAGCAGTTTGGACAGGAGGAACACTGAAGCTTTCTTT. The encoded protein is CASSLDRRNTEAFF.

In the case of this clone: A much larger clone lies a single base off, so this may be a read error. Other DNA sequences in this sample translate to the same CDR3. The chain links TRBV7-9 to TRBJ1-1; D gene uncertain. This CDR3 contains 12 residues. Trimming removed 3 bases at V and 5 bases at J, with 7 bases between. Germline assignment: CDR1 SEHNR and CDR2 FQNEAQ (reference sequence). The chain's CDR3 is CASSFGDTEAFF. CDR3 coding DNA: TGTGCCAGCAGCTTCGGGGATACTGAAGCTTTCTTT.